The T cell receptor beta chain under discussion was sequenced for a study of T cells in localized non-small cell lung cancer. Study conclusions and caveats: Adjacent lung held a median approximately 57 of the top 100 tumor clones. Uninvolved adjacent lung had the highest recorded T cell clonality, with tumor below it.

This CDR3 contains 13 residues. Germline assignment: CDR1 SGDLS and CDR2 YYNGEE. V lost 6 bases to trimming and J lost 4 bases, with 11 bases between them. TCRdb's table, derived via immunoSEQ multiplex PCR, lists solely in-frame clones and lacks some. The repertoire holds fewer than 850 clones, with approximately 30% as singletons. This clone has only a few counts. Its antigen remains unknown. The receptor was derived from a man between 40 and 75 years old with stage III lung adenocarcinoma. The gene calls are TRBV9 and TRBJ1-5; D remains ambiguous. The material was lung tumor tissue, obtained before any cancer treatment. The CDR3 sequence is CASMDFKNQPQHF. Written as DNA, the CDR3 is TGTGCCAGCATGGACTTTAAGAATCAGCCCCAGCATTTT.